The 19 T cell receptor beta chains below come from one sample, sequenced in a study of blood T cell repertoires in COVID-19. The protocol was immunoSEQ multiplex PCR, while the TCRdb copy is restricted to in-frame clones and leaves out a portion. This sample carries approximately 220,000 clones, 80% of them seen once, and the ten largest clones take 7.4%. Specimen: PBMCs or T cells enriched from blood (not recorded which). The receptors derive from a woman aged 40 to 50 with acute COVID-19.

This chain joins TRBV7-6 and TRBJ2-3; D unresolved. The V end lost 3 bases, the J end lost 0 bases, and 4 bases lay between the germline ends. The germline V gene encodes CDR1 SGHVS and CDR2 FNYEAQ. This CDR3 has 13 amino acids. CDR3 in amino acids: CASSFASTDTQYF. Here the CDR3 DNA reads TGTGCCAGCAGCTTTGCGAGCACAGATACGCAGTATTTT.

The chain links TRBV4-1 to TRBJ1-6; 10 bases fit TRBD1. The CDR3 spans 16 residues. Trimming at V came to 0 bases and at J to 9 bases, leaving 5 bases not matched to a gene. The germline V gene encodes CDR1 MGHRA and CDR2 YSYEKL. The CDR3 reads CASSQEPGQGPSPLHF. DNA of the CDR3: TGCGCCAGCAGCCAAGAGCCGGGACAGGGGCCTTCACCCCTCCACTTT.

The V and J genes are TRBV7-2 and TRBJ2-5; 10 nucleotides match TRBD2. Losses at the gene ends were 5 bases for V and 0 bases for J; bases not matched to a gene: 6. This CDR3 comprises 16 residues. The germline CDR1 and CDR2 sequences are SGHTA and FQGNSA. CDR3 protein: CASSPPSGRYQETQYF. For the CDR3, the DNA is TGTGCCAGCAGCCCTCCTAGCGGGAGATACCAAGAGACCCAGTACTTC.

This clone was observed a handful of times. This chain uses TRBV7-6 with TRBJ2-5; D might be TRBD1 (6 bases). This CDR3 region has 16 residues. V dropped 5 bases and J dropped 4 bases, with 20 bases sitting between them. Germline V gives CDR1 SGHVS, CDR2 FNYEAQ. CDR3 in DNA: TGTGCCAGCAGCCCAGCAGGGGCCCGGGGTAGAGAGACCCAGTACTTC. It codes for CASSPAGARGRETQYF. The entire variable domain, with the rest obtained from reference TRBV7-6 and TRBJ2-5, is as follows: GAGVSQSPRYKVTKRGQDVALRCDPISGHVSLYWYRQALGQGPEFLTYFNYEAQQDKSGLPNDRFSAERPEGSISTLTIQRTEQRDSAMYRCASSPAGARGRETQYFGPGTRLLVL.

This clone was recorded once. The V gene is TRBV5-1, the J gene TRBJ1-1; no clear D. Germline loops: CDR1 SGHRS, CDR2 YFSETQ. Trimming pared 1 base from V and 0 bases from J, leaving 13 bases between. This CDR3 has 16 residues. CDR3 residues: CASSLTLATVNTEAFF. The CDR3 nucleotides are TGCGCCAGCAGCTTGACGTTGGCCACAGTGAACACTGAAGCTTTCTTT.

The rearrangement links TRBV6-2 or TRBV6-3 to TRBJ1-5; TRBD1 agrees at 7 bases. The CDR3 loop spans 16 amino acids. Trimming at V came to 5 bases and at J to 0 bases, leaving 7 bases not matched to a gene. Germline lookup yields CDR1 MNHEY and CDR2 SVGEGT. CDR3 loop: CASSRGTANSNQPQHF. Here the CDR3 DNA reads TGTGCCAGCAGTAGGGGGACAGCGAATAGCAATCAGCCCCAGCATTTT.

CDR3 protein: CASSGGVGYEQYF. CDR3 in DNA: TGTGCCAGCAGCGGGGGGGTGGGCTACGAGCAGTACTTC. The chain joins TRBV7-6 to TRBJ2-7, with 7 bases fitting TRBD2. The CDR3 is 13 residues long. V lost 5 bases, J lost 3 bases, and 4 bases stayed unmatched. The V gene's germline CDR1 is SGHVS and CDR2 FNYEAQ. The complete variable domain, with remaining parts taken from reference TRBV7-6 and TRBJ2-7, reads GAGVSQSPRYKVTKRGQDVALRCDPISGHVSLYWYRQALGQGPEFLTYFNYEAQQDKSGLPNDRFSAERPEGSISTLTIQRTEQRDSAMYRCASSGGVGYEQYFGPGTRLTVT.

This chain uses TRBV5-1 with TRBJ2-3; 8 bases map to TRBD2. CDR3 length: 16 residues. The germline V gene has CDR1 SGHRS and CDR2 YFSETQ. V lost 3 bases to trimming and J lost 1 base; unmatched junction nucleotides: 7. The CDR3: CASSSRTAGGTDTQYF. In DNA, the CDR3 is TGCGCCAGCAGCTCGCGGACAGCGGGGGGCACAGATACGCAGTATTTT.

The chain has TRBV11-3 and TRBJ2-7; 7 bases map to TRBD1. The germline CDR1 and CDR2 sequences are SGHNT and YENEEA. J gave up 2 bases and V 3 bases, and 7 bases lay outside the gene matches. This CDR3 is built from 15 residues. DNA for the CDR3: TGTGCCAGCAGCTTTATGACAGGGAAGACCTACGAGCAGTACTTC. Translated, it gives CASSFMTGKTYEQYF. Variable domain in full (rest from reference TRBV11-3 and TRBJ2-7): EAGVVQSPRYKIIEKKQPVAFWCNPISGHNTLYWYLQNLGQGPELLIRYENEEAVDDSQLPKDRFSAERLKGVDSTLKIQPAELGDSAVYLCASSFMTGKTYEQYFGPGTRLTVT.

The rearrangement uses TRBV11-2 and TRBJ1-5; 9 positions agree with TRBD1. The V gene's germline CDR1 is SGHAT and CDR2 FQNNGV. V shed 2 bases and J 5 bases; nucleotides not matched to a gene: 1. This CDR3 has 14 residues. The CDR3 here is CASSLRTGDQPQHF. The CDR3 coding sequence is TGTGCCAGCAGCTTAAGGACAGGGGATCAGCCCCAGCATTTT.

This clone has only one observation. This rearrangement joins TRBV19 to TRBJ2-7, with 8 bases fitting TRBD1. The germline V gene has CDR1 LNHDA and CDR2 SQIVND (reference sequence). CDR3 length: 14 residues. After removal of 7 bases from V and 6 bases from J, the junction contained 11 bases not matched to a gene. The CDR3 DNA sequence: TGTGCCAGTACCCCCACAGGGGGTAGAGCCGAGCAGTACTTC. This encodes CASTPTGGRAEQYF.

The sample holds one count of this clone. V usage is TRBV6-5 and J usage is TRBJ1-2, with 7 positions matching TRBD1. Germline trimming cut 7 bases from V and 1 base from J; bases unmatched to any gene: 6. The CDR3 sequence is 14 residues long. Germline-derived CDR1 and CDR2 are MNHEY and SVGAGI. The CDR3 DNA sequence: TGTGCCAGCAATAAGGGGGCCGGTAACTATGGCTACACCTTC. It is translated as CASNKGAGNYGYTF.

This sequence joins TRBV19 and TRBJ1-4; D remains ambiguous. Trimming stripped 5 bases from V and 2 bases from J, with 15 bases between. The CDR3 spans 16 residues. Germline V gene sequence: CDR1 LNHDA, CDR2 SQIVND (reference sequence). The CDR3 nucleotides are TGTGCCAGTAGTTCCCGGGTTCCCGGTACTAATGAAAAACTGTTTTTT. This codes for CASSSRVPGTNEKLFF.

V gene TRBV7-3 combines with J gene TRBJ2-1, with D perhaps TRBD2 (6 bases). Germline values: CDR1 SGHTA, CDR2 FQGTGA. CDR3 size: 14 residues. V was pared by 2 bases and J by 3 bases, with 8 bases between. The CDR3 region has the DNA TGTGCCAGCAGCTTAGCGGGACGCTACAATGAGCAGTTCTTC. Protein sequence: CASSLAGRYNEQFF.

This sequence joins TRBV10-3 and TRBJ1-1; D perhaps matches TRBD1 (5 bases). Trimming left V 0 bases short and J 1 base short, with 21 bases between. Germline CDR1 is ENHRY and CDR2 is SYGVKD. The CDR3 spans 19 residues. The CDR3 protein is CAISESIPTARGGNTEAFF. CDR3 in DNA: TGTGCCATCAGTGAGTCGATCCCGACAGCCAGAGGTGGGAACACTGAAGCTTTCTTT.

The J gene is TRBJ2-5, the V gene TRBV2; tentatively, D is TRBD1 (6 bases). Germline loops: CDR1 SNHLY, CDR2 FYNNEI. V was cut by 7 bases and J by 1 base, with 10 bases left in between. The CDR3 extends over 13 amino acids. For the CDR3, the DNA is TGTGCCAGCAACCGGGACATCCAAGAGACCCAGTACTTC. Residues: CASNRDIQETQYF.

This clone was counted a few times. The chain has TRBV5-6 and TRBJ1-2; tentatively, D is TRBD1 (6 bases). Trimming shortened V by 3 bases and J by 4 bases, and 7 bases separated the two germline ends. The CDR3 consists of 12 residues. CDR1 and CDR2 (germline): SGHDT, YYEEEE. The CDR3 reads CASSSDSYGYTF. CDR3 sequence (DNA): TGTGCCAGCAGCTCGGACAGCTATGGCTACACCTTC.

CDR3 region: CASSPTGSYGYTF. In DNA form, the CDR3 reads TGTGCCAGCTCACCGACAGGGAGCTATGGCTACACCTTC. The chain has TRBV18 and TRBJ1-2, with 7 bases lining up with TRBD1. Germline V CDR1 and CDR2: KGHSH, LQKENI. With V trimmed by 3 bases and J by 4 bases, 2 bases remained unmatched. The CDR3 loop spans 13 amino acids.

The gene calls are TRBV19 and TRBJ1-3; D might be TRBD1 (6 bases). The CDR3 length is 15 residues. V was cut by 5 bases and J by 3 bases, with 14 bases left in between. The germline CDR1 and CDR2 sequences are LNHDA and SQIVND (reference sequence). CDR3 sequence (DNA): TGTGCCAGTAGTGGACCCGGGACAATTGGAAACACCATATATTTT. Its protein product is CASSGPGTIGNTIYF.